This entry lists 10 T cell receptor beta chains sequenced from one sample in a study of cytomegalovirus exposure and HLA in healthy donors. It was with 60 Vbeta and 13 Jbeta primers that the PCR ran. Data came from immunoSEQ multiplex PCR; TCRdb stores just in-frame clones and leaves some out. The sample gives 110,000 to 150,000 clones, around three quarters of which show up once; 2.2% is in the top ten. The sequenced material came from PBMCs. These TCRs come from a man aged 25 to 45 in good health and CMV-seronegative.

V gene TRBV7-6 combines with J gene TRBJ1-6; D call uncertain. The germline V gene has CDR1 SGHVS and CDR2 FNYEAQ. The CDR3 has 16 residues. V was shortened by 4 bases and J by 7 bases, with 17 bases between the two germline ends. The CDR3 nucleotides are TGTGCCAGCAGCTCCGGTAGCATTGACGCCAATTCACCCCTCCACTTT. Its protein product is CASSSGSIDANSPLHF. Full variable domain (remainder filled in from reference TRBV7-6 and TRBJ1-6): GAGVSQSPRYKVTKRGQDVALRCDPISGHVSLYWYRQALGQGPEFLTYFNYEAQQDKSGLPNDRFSAERPEGSISTLTIQRTEQRDSAMYRCASSSGSIDANSPLHFGNGTRLTVT.

This sequence joins TRBV5-1 and TRBJ1-1, with D hard to call. Trimming removed 7 bases at V and 4 bases at J, with 17 bases between. The CDR3 totals 14 residues. Germline lookup yields CDR1 SGHRS and CDR2 YFSETQ. The CDR3 is CASEQDPSGTEAFF. In DNA, the CDR3 is TGCGCCAGCGAACAAGACCCATCGGGCACTGAAGCTTTCTTT.

The chain employs TRBV2 and TRBJ1-6; D is uncertain. Per germline, CDR1 SNHLY and CDR2 FYNNEI. V lost 3 bases, J lost 11 bases, and 11 bases lay in between. The CDR3 is 13 amino acids. CDR3 DNA sequence: TGTGCCAGCAGTGATTTGGGAGCCCCACCCCTCCACTTT. Translated: CASSDLGAPPLHF.

The chain has TRBV9 and TRBJ2-2; TRBD1 matches 10 bases. Trimming took 9 bases from V and 5 from J; bases not matched to a gene: 1. CDR3 length: 12 amino acids. Germline loops: CDR1 SGDLS, CDR2 YYNGEE. CDR3 protein: CATDRGTGELFF. Written as DNA, the CDR3 is TGTGCCACGGACAGGGGGACCGGGGAGCTGTTTTTT.

The chain couples TRBV6-4 to TRBJ2-7, with D uncertain. The ends were cut back, 2 bases at V and 2 bases at J, with 13 bases in the middle. Germline V CDR1 and CDR2: MRHNA, SNTAGT. This CDR3 contains 15 residues. The CDR3 DNA sequence: TGTGCCAGCAGTGACGTAGCAAAGAGAACCTACGAGCAGTACTTC. Its protein is CASSDVAKRTYEQYF.

V is TRBV5-1 and J is TRBJ2-5; TRBD2 matches at 9 bases. Trimming at V came to 0 bases and at J to 0 bases, leaving 3 bases not matched to a gene. This CDR3 has 16 amino acids. The germline V gene encodes CDR1 SGHRS and CDR2 YFSETQ. The CDR3 DNA follows: TGCGCCAGCAGCTTGGCGGCTAGCGGGGACCAAGAGACCCAGTACTTC. It specifies CASSLAASGDQETQYF.

In its sample, this clone was seen once. This rearrangement joins TRBV10-2 to TRBJ1-2, with 7 bases that match TRBD1. After removal of 4 bases from V and 6 bases from J, the junction contained 8 bases not matched to a gene. Per the germline V gene, CDR1 is WSHSY and CDR2 is SAAADI. The CDR3 has 14 amino acids. Written as DNA, the CDR3 is TGCGCCAGCAGTGTAGGGCAGGGGGAGGATGGCTACACCTTC. Amino acid sequence: CASSVGQGEDGYTF.

This chain links TRBV10-1 with TRBJ1-1; 9 bases are shared with TRBD1. Looked up from germline, CDR1 is WNHNN and CDR2 is SYGVQD (reference sequence). The CDR3 length is 14 residues. Losses at the gene ends were 6 bases for V and 6 bases for J; bases not matched to a gene: 8. The CDR3 bases are TGCGCCAGCAGGCAAAGACAGGGGGAGGCTGAAGCTTTCTTT. Translating it yields CASRQRQGEAEAFF.

The rearrangement uses TRBV27 and TRBJ2-7, with 8 positions matching TRBD2. Germline CDR1 and CDR2: MNHEY and SMNVEV (reference sequence). V shed 5 bases, J shed 5 bases, and the junction held 14 bases outside the gene matches. The CDR3 covers 16 residues. In DNA form, the CDR3 reads TGTGCCAGCAGTGTAACCGGGACTAGTGTCGTGCACGAGCAGTACTTC. Amino acid sequence: CASSVTGTSVVHEQYF.

A single count supports this clone. The genes are TRBV19 and TRBJ2-7, with TRBD2 identical over 10 bases. With V trimmed by 6 bases and J by 3 bases, 11 bases remained unmatched. The CDR3 covers 16 residues. Germline V gene lookup returns CDR1 LNHDA and CDR2 SQIVND (reference sequence). CDR3: CASSPLGLAANYEQYF. Written as DNA, the CDR3 is TGTGCCAGTAGCCCCCTCGGACTAGCGGCAAACTACGAGCAGTACTTC.